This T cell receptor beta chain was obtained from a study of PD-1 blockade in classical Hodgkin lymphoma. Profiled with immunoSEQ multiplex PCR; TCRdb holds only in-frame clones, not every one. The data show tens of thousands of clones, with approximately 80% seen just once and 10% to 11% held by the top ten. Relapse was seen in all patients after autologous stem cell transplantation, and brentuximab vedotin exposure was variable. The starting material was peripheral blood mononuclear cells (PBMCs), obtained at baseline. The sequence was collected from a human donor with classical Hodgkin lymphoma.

CDR3 loop: CASSPGQERHEQYF. The CDR3 bases are TGTGCCAGCAGTCCGGGACAGGAGAGGCACGAGCAGTACTTC. J is TRBJ2-7 and V is TRBV7-8, with 8 bases matching TRBD1. Germline values: CDR1 SGHVS, CDR2 FQNEAQ. The CDR3 extends over 14 amino acids. V lost 6 bases, J lost 5 bases, and 9 bases stayed unmatched.